This TCR beta chain stems from a study of OX40 agonist ivuxolimab in advanced cancers. Background for the entire study: Ivuxolimab was an agonistic, fully human IgG2 monoclonal antibody directed against OX40 (CD134), a costimulatory receptor. Intravenous ivuxolimab was administered to patients every 2 weeks at six dose levels: 0.01, 0.1, 0.3, 1.5, 3 and 10 mg/kg. Among the 52 dose-escalation patients, around 19 had hepatocellular carcinoma, approximately 15 melanoma, 9 renal cell carcinoma and 9 head and neck cancer. In the dose-escalation cohort, 65% to 85% of patients were male, and the mean age was roughly 60 years with a range of roughly 20 to 80. Patients were allowed to have had prior anti-PD-1, anti-PD-L1 or anti-CTLA-4 therapy, and around 43% of the dose-escalation patients had been treated with checkpoint inhibitors. Partial responses occurred in three dose-escalation patients: two with cutaneous melanoma and one with hepatocellular carcinoma. Peripheral TCRbeta sequencing aimed to test whether ivuxolimab altered TCR sequence diversity and caused clonal T-cell expansion. The paper covers the monotherapy dose-escalation part of the phase I ivuxolimab trial, which included N ≈ 50 patients.

Overall study results and their limits: After ivuxolimab, more expanded clones were found on average in CD8+ T cells than in CD4+ T cells. Low levels of normalized T-cell clonal expansion were also seen in some nonresponding patients. Which antigens the clonally expanded peripheral T cells were specific for was not determined. In the 0.1-3.0 mg/kg groups, partial responders had among the lowest normalized peripheral clonal expansion, particularly in CD8+ T cells. At doses from 0.1 to 3.0 mg/kg, clonal expansion was seen in both CD4+ and CD8+ blood T cells between baseline and week 6.

Patients with autoimmune disease history or receiving systemic immunosuppression were excluded from the trial. Peripheral blood for TCR sequencing was drawn from every dose cohort at baseline, at cycle 4 day 1 and at cycle 7 day 1. Samples were obtained from an open-label, multicenter, first-in-human phase I dose-escalation trial of ivuxolimab. Adults with locally advanced or metastatic head and neck squamous cell, hepatocellular, melanoma or renal cell carcinoma were enrolled in the trial. Before TCR sequencing, CD4+ and CD8+ T cells were separately sorted from peripheral blood. Trimmed from V: 3 bases; trimmed from J: 2 bases; junction bases lacking a gene match: 1. There are 14 amino acids in the CDR3, from cysteine to phenylalanine inclusive. Of all the DNA, just the CDR3 is kept, 42 bases in frame from base 1. CDR1 is given as LNHDA and CDR2 as SQIVND, both from the germline V gene (reference sequence).

About this clone: Its antigen remains undetermined. The input lacks base qualities; no much larger clone sits a single base away.

Genomic DNA was extracted from sorted cells for sequencing of the TCRbeta CDR3 region. TCRbeta CDR3 regions were sequenced using the immunoSEQ Assay. Not all clones reach the TCRdb copy of this immuneACCESS table, which keeps in-frame sequences only. Checked studies attribute under half of the gap to unresolved V genes and leave the rest unexplained. This sample lists around 23,000 clones; approximately 80% were detected once. Around 18% of the sample lies in the top ten. The sequence is built from TRBV19 and TRBJ2-7; TRBD1 matches 10 bases in the middle. The receptor was isolated from an adult with an advanced solid tumor such as melanoma, head and neck, liver or kidney cancer. The sample was CD4+ or CD8+ T cells sorted from blood, taken in a trial of the OX40 agonist ivuxolimab. This receptor has the CDR3 CASSIGQGAYEQYF. The nucleotides read TGTGCCAGTAGTATCGGACAGGGGGCCTACGAGCAGTACTTC. The reference TRBV19 and TRBJ2-7 proteins fill in what lies around the CDR3, so the full variable domain reads DGGITQSPKYLFRKEGQNVTLSCEQNLNHDAMYWYRQDPGQGLRLIYYSQIVNDFQKGDIAEGYSVSREKKESFPLTVTSAQKNPTAFYLCASSIGQGAYEQYFGPGTRLTVT.